The clone carrying this T cell receptor (beta chain) occurred once. Trimming took 3 bases from V and 2 from J, leaving 7 bases between them. Per the germline V gene, CDR1 is LNHNV and CDR2 is YYDKDF (reference sequence). The CDR3 spans 13 residues. The sample belongs to a study of blood T cell repertoires in COVID-19. The wider study: Samples representing acute and convalescent COVID-19 were sourced from the United States, Italy and Spain. PBMCs, B-cell-depleted T cells, or T cells were the source of the cDNA or gDNA that made up the material.

As handled by the study authors: By means of reference gene primer amplification, nucleated cell counts were estimated. Profiling relied on immunoSEQ multiplex PCR, and the TCRdb table lists in-frame clones only, not all of them. Clonal size and the V and J genes are those of that table, whereas D and trimming came from the DNA. Found here are roughly 100,000 clones, approximately 90% of them singletons; the top ten hold 2% to 2.5%. The sequencing sample was made of peripheral blood. The receptor was derived from a man aged 45-65 years with active COVID-19. The J gene is TRBJ1-1, the V gene TRBV15, with D hard to call. CDR3 region: CATSSDGNTEAFF. The CDR3 nucleotides are TGTGCCACCAGCAGTGATGGCAACACTGAAGCTTTCTTT.